This TCR beta chain was identified during a study of T-cell reconstitution after alpha-beta-depleted transplantation in children. Library preparation (for TCRbeta) was performed with unique molecular identifiers. TCRdb redid the calling of the PCR reads with MiXCR, one entry per CDR3 protein. Of 350,000 to 450,000 distinct CDR3 sequences in the sample, just over 20% are singletons; the top ten hold around 4%. This clonotype was seen more than once but under ten times. V was clipped by 11 bases and J by 4 bases; unmatched bases: 9. There are 14 residues in the CDR3. Germline loops: CDR1 SNHLY, CDR2 FYNNEI.

The TCR comes from a human donor who donated a stem cell graft to a child with acute myeloid leukemia. The genes are TRBV2 and TRBJ2-3, with 10 bases fitting TRBD2. The sequences come from PBMCs from the stem cell graft donor, collected from the stem cell graft. The CDR3 sequence: CALGGLAGADTQYF. In DNA, the CDR3 is TGTGCCCTGGGCGGTCTAGCGGGAGCAGATACGCAGTATTTT.